This TCR beta chain was recovered during a study of shared clonotypes between healthy human individuals. Broader study findings: Roughly 5% of naive CD4 clonotypes were shared across several donors. Generation probabilities of non-shared clonotypes were lower (relative to those shared by all four donors).

Remarks on this clone: Its antigen remains unknown.

CDR1 and CDR2 from the germline V gene are SEHNR and FQNEAQ (reference sequence). This CDR3 has 17 amino acids. V trimming: 5 bases; J trimming: 7 bases; junction bases outside the gene matches: 11. The repertoire was sequenced with immunoSEQ multiplex PCR; TCRdb's copy has only in-frame clones and lacks some. The repertoire consists of around 700,000 clones, with 55% to 75% occurring once and the leading ten covering approximately 2%. This TCR came from a woman aged 25 to 45 in good health. Sequenced material: memory CD4+ T cells sorted from blood. As for subset: CD45RA-negative fraction. The gene calls are TRBV7-9 and TRBJ2-1, with 13 bases fitting TRBD2. The CDR3, as DNA: TGTGCCAGCAGCCCCCTTTCGCAGACTAGCGGGAGGAATGAGCAGTTCTTC. This sequence encodes CASSPLSQTSGRNEQFF.